These 27 T cell receptor beta chains share one sample of origin, sequenced in a study of cytomegalovirus exposure and HLA in healthy donors. PCR primers comprised 60 Vbeta and 13 Jbeta primers. TCRdb keeps only in-frame clones here, not all; method: immunoSEQ multiplex PCR. The sample records 150,000 or so clones, approximately 82% being singletons. The sequencing input was PBMCs. The receptor source for this set is a middle-aged woman in good health and CMV-seronegative.

The chain uses TRBV28 and TRBJ2-7; 9 bases align to TRBD2. V shed 1 base, J shed 3 bases, and the junction held 1 base outside the gene matches. This CDR3 comprises 14 residues. CDR1 MDHEN and CDR2 SYDVKM come from the germline V gene. Written as DNA, the CDR3 is TGTGCCAGCAGTTTATTTAGCGGGAGCTACGAGCAGTACTTC. This sequence encodes CASSLFSGSYEQYF.

Concerning this clone: An end of the junction does not agree with germline; a read error may underlie this. The gene calls are TRBV25-1 and TRBJ1-4; TRBD1 agrees at 10 bases. CDR3 size: 16 residues. Germline CDR1 reads MGHDK; CDR2 reads SYGVNS. As DNA, the CDR3 is TGTGCCAGCAGCGAAATGGCCGGGACAGGGGATGAGAAACTGTTTTTT. Protein sequence: CASSEMAGTGDEKLFF.

V is TRBV5-4 and J is TRBJ1-1, with D possibly TRBD1 on 5 matching bases. Germline CDR1 SGHNT, CDR2 YYREEE (reference sequence). The germline V and J ends were trimmed by 3 bases and 3 bases, with 15 bases remaining between them. This CDR3 has 15 residues. Here the CDR3 DNA reads TGTGCCAGCAGCTACGGGGGGGGGTTGTACACTGAAGCTTTCTTT. Translation gives CASSYGGGLYTEAFF.

The chain joins TRBV11-2 to TRBJ2-3; 10 bases are a match to TRBD2. The CDR3 runs to 16 residues. Losses at the gene ends were 5 bases for V and 2 bases for J; bases not matched to a gene: 7. Looked up from germline, CDR1 is SGHAT and CDR2 is FQNNGV. The CDR3 here is CASSLPGLATTDTQYF. The CDR3 region has the DNA TGTGCCAGCAGCCTGCCGGGACTAGCGACCACAGATACGCAGTATTTT.

V is TRBV5-1 and J is TRBJ2-5; 8 bases map to TRBD2. With V trimmed by 4 bases and J by 3 bases, 2 bases remained unmatched. The germline V gene has CDR1 SGHRS and CDR2 YFSETQ. The CDR3 is 13 residues long. This CDR3 is CASSHGREETQYF. In DNA form, the CDR3 reads TGCGCCAGCAGCCACGGGAGGGAAGAGACCCAGTACTTC.

CDR3 loop: CASSQDLFGEGSSYEQYF. DNA for the CDR3: TGCGCCAGCAGCCAAGATTTGTTCGGTGAGGGATCGTCCTACGAGCAGTACTTC. The V and J genes are TRBV4-1 and TRBJ2-7; D possibly corresponds to TRBD2 (5 bases). CDR1 and CDR2 from the germline V gene are MGHRA and YSYEKL. The ends were cut back, 0 bases at V and 1 base at J, with 19 bases in the middle. The CDR3 is made up of 18 amino acids.

The V gene is TRBV27, the J gene TRBJ2-5; the D gene is possibly TRBD2 (6 bases). This CDR3 has 16 residues. CDR1 and CDR2 from the germline V gene are MNHEY and SMNVEV (reference sequence). With 6 bases removed from V and 1 base from J, the gap between germline ends came to 18 bases. CDR3 sequence: CASRTRVEGIQETQYF. The CDR3 nucleotides are TGTGCCAGCAGAACCCGTGTGGAGGGGATCCAAGAGACCCAGTACTTC.

The rearrangement uses TRBV27 and TRBJ2-1, with a tentative D call TRBD1 (6 bases). Germline-derived CDR1 and CDR2 are MNHEY and SMNVEV (reference sequence). The CDR3 length is 13 residues. The germline V and J ends were trimmed by 9 bases and 10 bases, with 19 bases remaining between them. The CDR3 reads CASGTHTLREQFF. As DNA, the CDR3 is TGTGCCAGTGGGACACATACCCTAAGGGAGCAGTTCTTC.

Comment on this clone: One junction end disagrees with the germline gene, perhaps due to a read error. The chain links TRBV5-4 to TRBJ1-5; tentative D call: TRBD1 (5 bases). The CDR3 is 17 residues long. Germline CDR1 SGHNT, CDR2 YYREEE (reference sequence). The CDR3 DNA sequence: TGTGCCAGCAGCATCACCGAGCGGGGCGGTAGCAATCAGCTCCAGCATTTT. This codes for CASSITERGGSNQLQHF.

V gene TRBV4-3 combines with J gene TRBJ2-3; TRBD2 aligns across 9 bases. Losses at the gene ends were 4 bases for V and 6 bases for J; bases not matched to a gene: 5. CDR1 LGHNA and CDR2 YSLEER come from the germline V gene. The CDR3 is 14 amino acids. This CDR3 reads CASSPSGGPDTQYF. Written as DNA, the CDR3 is TGCGCCAGCAGCCCGAGCGGGGGGCCGGATACGCAGTATTTT.

This clone was seen only a few times. The chain recombines TRBV7-2 with TRBJ2-2; weak D call: TRBD2 (6 bases). The V gene lost 2 bases and the J gene lost 2 bases, with 12 bases spanning the gap. The germline CDR1 and CDR2 sequences are SGHTA and FQGNSA. The CDR3 is 16 residues long. The CDR3 nucleotides are TGTGCCAGCAGCTTATGGGGAGGCCGAAACACCGGGGAGCTGTTTTTT. It specifies CASSLWGGRNTGELFF.

The rearrangement joins TRBV6-1 to TRBJ2-5; TRBD1 matches 11 bases. Per germline, CDR1 MNHNS and CDR2 SASEGT. CDR3 size: 13 residues. V trimming: 10 bases; J trimming: 5 bases; junction bases outside the gene matches: 6. CDR3 DNA: TGTGCCATCACCGGGACAGGGGGGGAGACCCAGTACTTC. It yields the protein CAITGTGGETQYF.

This rearrangement joins TRBV2 to TRBJ1-3; TRBD1 matches 8 bases. This CDR3 has 13 amino acids. Trimming at V came to 6 bases and at J to 4 bases, leaving 2 bases not matched to a gene. Germline V gene data show CDR1 as SNHLY and CDR2 as FYNNEI. CDR3 nucleotide sequence: TGTGCCAGCAGGGCAGGGGGCGGAAACACCATATATTTT. As protein: CASRAGGGNTIYF.

V usage is TRBV19 and J usage is TRBJ1-6, with D possibly being TRBD1 (6 bases). Germline CDR1 and CDR2: LNHDA and SQIVND (reference sequence). This CDR3 is built from 15 residues. Trimming cost V 5 bases and J 7 bases, with 15 bases left between them. This CDR3 reads CASSPGRGSNSPLHF. The CDR3, as DNA: TGTGCCAGTAGTCCGGGCAGGGGTAGCAATTCACCCCTCCACTTT.

V and J are TRBV2 and TRBJ2-7; tentative D call: TRBD1 (6 bases). Trimming stripped 5 bases from V and 7 bases from J, with 24 bases between. CDR3 length: 16 residues. The germline V gene has CDR1 SNHLY and CDR2 FYNNEI. The DNA for the CDR3 is TGTGCCAGCAGTAACAGGGACCAAACCTGGGTGCTTGAGCAGTACTTC. It codes for CASSNRDQTWVLEQYF. Full variable domain (rest looked up from reference TRBV2 and TRBJ2-7): EPEVTQTPSHQVTQMGQEVILRCVPISNHLYFYWYRQILGQKVEFLVSFYNNEISEKSEIFDDQFSVERPDGSNFTLKIRSTKLEDSAMYFCASSNRDQTWVLEQYFGPGTRLTVT.

The V call is TRBV2, the J call TRBJ2-7, with D possibly matching TRBD1 (5 bases). Germline CDR1 reads SNHLY; CDR2 reads FYNNEI. The CDR3 spans 13 residues. Trimming cost V 2 bases and J 6 bases, with 11 bases left between them. The CDR3 DNA reads as TGTGCCAGCAGTGAACGCAGGGTTGGCGAGCAGTACTTC. Protein: CASSERRVGEQYF.

The V gene is TRBV6-5, the J gene TRBJ2-1; 9 nucleotides line up with TRBD1. Germline assignment: CDR1 MNHEY and CDR2 SVGAGI. The CDR3 runs to 15 residues. J gave up 5 bases and V 0 bases, and 2 bases lay outside the gene matches. The CDR3 DNA follows: TGTGCCAGCAGTTACTCGGGACAGGGAAACAATGAGCAGTTCTTC. Amino acids: CASSYSGQGNNEQFF.

This clone has just a few counts. The gene calls are TRBV6-5 and TRBJ1-3; tentatively, D is TRBD1 (6 bases). The CDR3 is 16 amino acids. Germline CDR1 is MNHEY and CDR2 is SVGAGI. V was cut by 2 bases and J by 0 bases, with 11 bases left in between. The CDR3 DNA reads TGTGCCAGCAGTTACAAGACAGGCCGCTCTGGAAACACCATATATTTT. Amino acids: CASSYKTGRSGNTIYF.

The V call is TRBV5-6, the J call TRBJ1-1; D possibly corresponds to TRBD1 (5 bases). Germline-derived CDR1 and CDR2 are SGHDT and YYEEEE. There are 15 residues in the CDR3. With 4 bases removed from V and 4 bases from J, the gap between germline ends came to 17 bases. The CDR3: CASSERGGGSTEAFF. CDR3 nucleotides: TGTGCCAGCAGCGAAAGGGGAGGAGGCAGCACTGAAGCTTTCTTT.

This clone was recorded once. This chain links TRBV5-1 with TRBJ1-3; 7 bases align to TRBD1. This CDR3 has 15 amino acids. The germline V gene has CDR1 SGHRS and CDR2 YFSETQ. Losses at the gene ends were 4 bases for V and 3 bases for J; bases not matched to a gene: 7. The chain's CDR3 is CASSGTGADGNTIYF. The DNA of the CDR3 is TGCGCCAGCAGCGGAACAGGGGCTGATGGAAACACCATATATTTT.

The chain recombines TRBV7-2 with TRBJ2-3; 8 positions agree with TRBD1. Per the germline V gene, CDR1 is SGHTA and CDR2 is FQGNSA. V was pared by 6 bases and J by 2 bases, with 7 bases of the junction left unmatched. The CDR3 runs to 15 residues. The DNA of the CDR3 is TGTGCCAGCAGTAGACAGGGGAGGATCACAGATACGCAGTATTTT. Translation: CASSRQGRITDTQYF. The full variable domain, in which reference TRBV7-2 and TRBJ2-3 provide the parts outside the CDR3, is GAGVSQSPSNKVTEKGKDVELRCDPISGHTALYWYRQSLGQGLEFLIYFQGNSAPDKSGLPSDRFSAERTGGSVSTLTIQRTQQEDSAVYLCASSRQGRITDTQYFGPGTRLTVL.

This clone appeared once. The V gene is TRBV5-1, the J gene TRBJ2-3, with 8 nucleotides matching TRBD1. Unmatched junction bases numbered 12, after V lost 2 bases and J lost 4 bases. Per germline, CDR1 SGHRS and CDR2 YFSETQ. This CDR3 is 17 amino acids long. The chain's CDR3 is CASSLFSGGGGADTQYF. Written as DNA, the CDR3 is TGCGCCAGCAGCTTATTCTCAGGGGGCGGAGGTGCAGATACGCAGTATTTT.

Turning to this clone: Relative to the germline gene, one junction end is altered; a read error may explain this. The chain joins TRBV7-9 to TRBJ2-5, with 12 positions matching TRBD1. This CDR3 comprises 15 residues. CDR1 is SEHNR, CDR2 FQNEAQ, per germline (reference sequence). Here the CDR3 DNA reads TGTGCCAGCAGGTTAGGGACAGGGGGCGCGAAGACCCAGTACTTC. Translation gives CASRLGTGGAKTQYF.

The genes are TRBV18 and TRBJ1-1; the match to TRBD1 covers 8 bases. The CDR3 is 15 amino acids. After removal of 5 bases from V and 1 base from J, the junction contained 6 bases not matched to a gene. Looked up from germline, CDR1 is KGHSH and CDR2 is LQKENI. The chain's CDR3 is CASSSGGQGNTEAFF. The CDR3 DNA reads as TGTGCCAGCTCATCCGGAGGACAGGGGAACACTGAAGCTTTCTTT.

This chain links TRBV18 with TRBJ1-2; 8 bases fit TRBD1. The CDR3 runs to 15 residues. The junction had 9 bases not matched to a gene; V was cut back by 2 bases and J by 7 bases. Germline V gene lookup returns CDR1 KGHSH and CDR2 LQKENI. CDR3 residues: CASSPEYQGAVGYTF. As DNA, the CDR3 is TGTGCCAGCTCACCAGAGTATCAGGGGGCAGTTGGCTACACCTTC.

This clone has only a few counts. The J gene is TRBJ2-2, the V gene TRBV11-3; TRBD1 matches 7 bases. Trimming removed 5 bases from V and 8 bases from J; junction bases left unmatched: 8. The germline V gene encodes CDR1 SGHNT and CDR2 YENEEA. The CDR3 sequence is 14 residues long. The CDR3 reads CASSRTGFLGELFF. The CDR3 DNA follows: TGTGCCAGCAGCCGGACAGGTTTTTTGGGGGAGCTGTTTTTT.

This sequence joins TRBV29-1 and TRBJ2-7; 10 nucleotides align to TRBD1. The CDR3 is made up of 12 amino acids. From germline, CDR1 is SQVTM and CDR2 ANQGSEA. Losses at the gene ends were 5 bases for V and 6 bases for J; bases not matched to a gene: 4. CDR3 in amino acids: CSVLDRGPEQYF. CDR3 DNA: TGCAGCGTTTTAGACAGGGGGCCCGAGCAGTACTTC.